Listed here is a single T cell receptor beta chain. The data are from a study of blood T cell repertoires in COVID-19. Turning to the study itself: Italy, Spain and the United States were the sources of the convalescent and acute COVID-19 samples. PBMCs, B-cell-depleted T cells, or T cells provided the cDNA or gDNA that made up the material.

Seattle's enrolled individuals joined amid active infection and were then monitored longitudinally. Trimming took 6 bases from V and 7 from J; bases not matched to a gene: 7. The germline CDR1 and CDR2 sequences are MNHEY and SMNVEV (reference sequence). The CDR3 sequence is 13 residues long. Per the original methods: For nucleated cells, counts were estimated from reference gene primer amplification. Assay: immunoSEQ multiplex PCR; the TCRdb copy retains only in-frame clones and omits some. The V and J calls and clone size are taken from that table; D and trimming were inferred from the DNA. The sample lists approximately 200,000 clones; more than 70% were seen once.

Sequenced: peripheral blood. V usage is TRBV27 and J usage is TRBJ2-7; 9 bases are shared with TRBD1. The sequence came from a person aged 65 to 79 with COVID-19, enrolled during active disease. In nucleotides, the CDR3 is TGTGCCAGCAGCGAGACAGGGGGGAGGGAGCAGTACTTC. This sequence encodes CASSETGGREQYF.